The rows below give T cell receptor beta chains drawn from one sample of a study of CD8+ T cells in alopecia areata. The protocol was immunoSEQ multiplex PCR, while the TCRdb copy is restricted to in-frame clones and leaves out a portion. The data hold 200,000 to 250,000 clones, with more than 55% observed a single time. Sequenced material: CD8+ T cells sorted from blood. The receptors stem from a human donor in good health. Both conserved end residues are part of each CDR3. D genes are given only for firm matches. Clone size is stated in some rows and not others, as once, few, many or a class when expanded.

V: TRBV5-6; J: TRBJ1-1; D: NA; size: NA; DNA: TGTGCCAGCAGCTTTGACAGCGCCCTCGGAGCTTTCTTT; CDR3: CASSFDSALGAFF
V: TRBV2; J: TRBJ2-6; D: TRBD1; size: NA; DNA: TGTGCCAGCACCAGGACAGGGGGCCCCCCTGGGGCCAACGTCCTGACTTTC; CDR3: CASTRTGGPPGANVLTF
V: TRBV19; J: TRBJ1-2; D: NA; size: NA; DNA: TGTGCCAGTAGTATAGAGACTCGGGGTGGCTACACCTTC; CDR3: CASSIETRGGYTF
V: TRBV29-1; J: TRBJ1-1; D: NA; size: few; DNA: TGCAGCGTGGTCGGGACATGGACTGAAGCTTTCTTT; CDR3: CSVVGTWTEAFF
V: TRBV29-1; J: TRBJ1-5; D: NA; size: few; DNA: TGCAGCGTCTCCGACCCCTATCAGCCCCAGCATTTT; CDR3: CSVSDPYQPQHF
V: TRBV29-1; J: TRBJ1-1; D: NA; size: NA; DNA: TGCAGCGTAGGGCCCCGGGAAGGATGGGACACTGAAGCTTTCTTT; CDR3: CSVGPREGWDTEAFF
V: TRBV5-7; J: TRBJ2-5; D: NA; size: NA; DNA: TGTGCCAGCAGCTCGGACAGAGATTACCAAGAGACCCAGTACTTC; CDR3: CASSSDRDYQETQYF
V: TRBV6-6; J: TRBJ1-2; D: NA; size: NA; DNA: TGTGCCAGCGGCAACGAGGGGGGGTTTGATGGCTACACCTTC; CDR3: CASGNEGGFDGYTF
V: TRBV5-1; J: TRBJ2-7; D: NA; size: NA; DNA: TGCGCCAGCAGCGTGAGGTCGCGGGCCGGCGACGAGCAGTACTTC; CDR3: CASSVRSRAGDEQYF
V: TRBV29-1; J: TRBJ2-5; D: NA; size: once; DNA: TGCAGCGTTGACCAACGGGAGTACCAAGAGACCCAGTACTTC; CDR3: CSVDQREYQETQYF
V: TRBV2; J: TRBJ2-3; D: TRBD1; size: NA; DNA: TGTGCCAGCAGGACAGGGGGCTCAGATACGCAGTATTTT; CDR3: CASRTGGSDTQYF
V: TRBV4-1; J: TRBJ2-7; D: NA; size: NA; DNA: TGCGCCAGCAGCCCCTCAACGGGATACGAGCAGTACTTC; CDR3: CASSPSTGYEQYF
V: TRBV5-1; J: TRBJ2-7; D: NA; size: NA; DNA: TGCGCCAGCAGTATCGGGGAGGCCTTAATGAGCTACGAGCAGTACTTC; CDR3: CASSIGEALMSYEQYF
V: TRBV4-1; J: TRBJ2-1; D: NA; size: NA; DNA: TGCGCCAGCAGCCAGGACAATGAGCAGTTCTTC; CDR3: CASSQDNEQFF
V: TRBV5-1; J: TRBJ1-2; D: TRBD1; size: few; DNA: TGCGCCAGCAGCTCGGACAGGGAGGATGGCTACACCTTC; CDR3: CASSSDREDGYTF
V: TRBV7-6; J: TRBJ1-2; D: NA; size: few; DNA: TGTGCCAGCAGCTTAGAACAGGGCTATGGCTACACCTTC; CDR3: CASSLEQGYGYTF
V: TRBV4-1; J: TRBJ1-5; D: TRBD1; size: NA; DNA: TGCGCCAGCAGCCGACACAGGGGGTTACAGCCCCAGCATTTT; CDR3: CASSRHRGLQPQHF
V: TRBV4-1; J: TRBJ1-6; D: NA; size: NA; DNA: TGCGCCAGCAGCCAAGGGACCCTTAATTCACCCCTCCACTTT; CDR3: CASSQGTLNSPLHF
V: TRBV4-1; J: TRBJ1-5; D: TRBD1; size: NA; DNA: TGCGCCAGCAGCCGCCAGGGGGAGAAAGATCAGCCCCAGCATTTT; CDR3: CASSRQGEKDQPQHF
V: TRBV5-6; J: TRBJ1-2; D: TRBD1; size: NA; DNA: TGTGCCAGCACTGGGGACAGGGCCTATGGCTACACCTTC; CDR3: CASTGDRAYGYTF
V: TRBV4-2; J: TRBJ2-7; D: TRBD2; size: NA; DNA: TGTGCCAGCAGCCAAGATGGACTAGCGGGTTTCTACGAGCAGTACTTC; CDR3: CASSQDGLAGFYEQYF
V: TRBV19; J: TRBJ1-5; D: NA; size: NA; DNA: TGTGCCAGTTACGGGGGCAATCAGCCCCAGCATTTT; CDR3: CASYGGNQPQHF
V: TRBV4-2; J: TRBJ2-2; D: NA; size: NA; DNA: TGTGCCAGCAGCCAAAGTGGGGGACTGAACACCGGGGAGCTGTTTTTT; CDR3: CASSQSGGLNTGELFF
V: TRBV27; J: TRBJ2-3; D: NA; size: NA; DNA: TGTGCCAGCAGTTTATTGGAGGGGGCGGATACGCAGTATTTT; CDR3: CASSLLEGADTQYF
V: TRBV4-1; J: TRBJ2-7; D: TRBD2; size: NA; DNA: TGCGCCAGCAGCAGCGGGGGTTCCTACGAGCAGTACTTC; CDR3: CASSSGGSYEQYF
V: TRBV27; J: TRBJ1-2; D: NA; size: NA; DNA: TGTGCCAGCAGTTTCCTCTCGTGGGGCCAAAACTATGGCTACACCTTC; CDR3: CASSFLSWGQNYGYTF
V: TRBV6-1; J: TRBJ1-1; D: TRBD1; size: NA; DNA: TGTGCCAGCAGTGAGTCCGAGGCAGGGGGTTTCACTGAAGCTTTCTTT; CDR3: CASSESEAGGFTEAFF
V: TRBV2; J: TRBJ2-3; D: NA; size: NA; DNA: TGTGCCAGCAGTGAACGACAGAACACAGATACGCAGTATTTT; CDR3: CASSERQNTDTQYF
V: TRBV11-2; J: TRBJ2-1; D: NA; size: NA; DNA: TGTGCCAGCAGCTTAGTTCCCAGTCGCTACAATGAGCAGTTCTTC; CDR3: CASSLVPSRYNEQFF
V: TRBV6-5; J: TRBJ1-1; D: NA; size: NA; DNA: TGTGCCAGCAGTTACGGCACTGAAGCTTTCTTT; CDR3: CASSYGTEAFF
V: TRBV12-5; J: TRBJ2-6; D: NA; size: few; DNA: TGTGCTAGTGGTTCTCACTCTGGGGCCAACGTCCTGACTTTC; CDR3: CASGSHSGANVLTF
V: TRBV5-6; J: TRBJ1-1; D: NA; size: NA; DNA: TGTGCCAGCGCCGGACGAAACACTGAAGCTTTCTTT; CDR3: CASAGRNTEAFF
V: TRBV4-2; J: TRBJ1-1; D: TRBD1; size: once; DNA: TGTGCCAGCAGCCAAAGAGGGACAGGTGCGGAAACTGAAGCTTTCTTT; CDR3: CASSQRGTGAETEAFF
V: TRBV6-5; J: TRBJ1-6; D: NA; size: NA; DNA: TGTGCCAGCAGTCAACACAGGGATTCACCCCTCCACTTT; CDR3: CASSQHRDSPLHF
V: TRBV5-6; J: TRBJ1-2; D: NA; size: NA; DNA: TGTGCCAGCGCTCACTTACCGGGATCCTACTATGGCTACACCTTC; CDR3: CASAHLPGSYYGYTF
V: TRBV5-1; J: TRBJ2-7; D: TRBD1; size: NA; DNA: TGCGCCAGCAGCTTAACAGGGGGTCTCTACGAGCAGTACTTC; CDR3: CASSLTGGLYEQYF
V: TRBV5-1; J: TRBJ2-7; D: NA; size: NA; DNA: TGCGCCAGCAGCTTCGGGCTCGAGCAGTACTTC; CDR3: CASSFGLEQYF
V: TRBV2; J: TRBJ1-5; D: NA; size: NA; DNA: TGTGCCAGCAGATCCGGGACGGATAGCAATCAGCCCCAGCATTTT; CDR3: CASRSGTDSNQPQHF
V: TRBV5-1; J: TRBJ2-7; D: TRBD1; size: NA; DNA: TGCGCCAGCAGCTTTAGACCAGGGGGCATGTACGAGCAGTACTTC; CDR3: CASSFRPGGMYEQYF
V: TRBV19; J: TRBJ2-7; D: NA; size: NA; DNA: TGTGCCAGTTCCGCAGGTGCCTACGAGCAGTACTTC; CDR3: CASSAGAYEQYF